One and the same sample provided the 25 T cell receptor beta chains below, sequenced in a study of blood T cells in healthy people across ages. Combining a sample-barcoded 5' primer with a J-beta primer mix, a second PCR ran for roughly 6 to 12 cycles. Each CDR3 protein is one row after TCRdb ran MiXCR on the 5' RACE reads. The table has approximately 800,000 distinct CDR3 sequences, approximately 60% seen once. The sequenced sample was blood. These receptors all stem from a man aged 40-50 years in good health.

This clonotype was counted only a few times. V usage is TRBV6-6 and J usage is TRBJ1-1; D call uncertain. Germline CDR1 and CDR2: MNHNY and SVGAGI (reference sequence). The ends were cut back, 8 bases at V and 4 bases at J, with 5 bases in the middle. The CDR3 runs to 10 residues. The CDR3 coding sequence is TGTGCCAGCGAGGGCACTGAAGCTTTCTTT. Its protein is CASEGTEAFF.

A few counts support this clonotype. This chain joins TRBV12-3 or TRBV12-4 and TRBJ2-1; D possibly uses TRBD1 or TRBD2 (6 bases each). The CDR3 extends over 17 amino acids. V lost 0 bases and J lost 0, with 12 bases in between. As DNA, the CDR3 is TGTGCCAGCAGTTTAGCGCGGGACATAAGCTCCTACAATGAGCAGTTCTTC. As protein: CASSLARDISSYNEQFF.

This clonotype was observed once. The chain recombines TRBV6-2 or TRBV6-3 with TRBJ2-4; D is ambiguous. V lost 6 bases to trimming and J lost 0 bases, with 3 bases between them. The length of the CDR3 is 12 residues. Germline V gene sequence: CDR1 MNHEY, CDR2 SVGEGT. In DNA, the CDR3 is TGTGCCAGCAGGGAAGCCAAAAACATTCAGTACTTC. It is translated as CASREAKNIQYF.

This clonotype was recorded a few times. The CDR3 here is CSVDTLSGQAFF. CDR3 sequence (DNA): TGCAGCGTTGACACGCTTTCCGGTCAAGCTTTCTTT. This sequence joins TRBV29-1 and TRBJ1-1, with no clear D. Germline lookup yields CDR1 SQVTM and CDR2 ANQGSEA. This CDR3 is 12 amino acids long. V lost 3 bases and J lost 9, with 14 bases in between.

This chain connects TRBV18 to TRBJ2-1, with 8 bases identical to TRBD1. The end of the DNA is better explained by TRBJ2-7, so the J call may be wrong. This CDR3 has 16 amino acids. The germline V gene encodes CDR1 KGHSH and CDR2 LQKENI. The CDR3 loop is CASSLGDRISYNEQYF. For the CDR3, the DNA is TGTGCCAGCTCACTTGGGGACAGGATCTCCTACAATGAGCAGTACTTC.

This sequence joins TRBV11-3 and TRBJ2-3; TRBD2 matches at 8 bases. This CDR3 region has 15 residues. Unmatched junction bases numbered 8, after V lost 5 bases and J lost 4 bases. CDR1 is SGHNT, CDR2 YENEEA, per germline. The CDR3 DNA reads as TGTGCCAGCAGCCAAGAGCGGGAGCACGCAGATACGCAGTATTTT. Protein sequence: CASSQEREHADTQYF.

The chain recombines TRBV3-1 with TRBJ1-1; the match to TRBD1 covers 7 bases. This CDR3 is 13 amino acids long. With V trimmed by 4 bases and J by 6 bases, 5 bases remained unmatched. Looked up from germline, CDR1 is LGHDT and CDR2 is YNNKEL (reference sequence). The CDR3 DNA sequence: TGTGCCAGCAGCCTAACAGGGGATCCTGAAGCTTTCTTT. It encodes CASSLTGDPEAFF. The complete variable domain, with remaining parts taken from reference TRBV3-1 and TRBJ1-1, reads DTAVSQTPKYLVTQMGNDKSIKCEQNLGHDTMYWYKQDSKKFLKIMFSYNNKELIINETVPNRFSPKSPDKAHLNLHINSLELGDSAVYFCASSLTGDPEAFFGQGTRLTVV.

The rearrangement uses TRBV11-1 and TRBJ2-3; possibly TRBD2 for D (6 bases). The length of the CDR3 is 17 residues. Per germline, CDR1 SGHAT and CDR2 FQDESV (reference sequence). The germline V and J ends were trimmed by 5 bases and 3 bases, with 21 bases remaining between them. Here the CDR3 reads CASSLGGGIEVTDTQYF. The CDR3 DNA is TGTGCCAGCAGCCTAGGTGGAGGGATTGAGGTTACAGATACGCAGTATTTT.

The chain carries TRBV27 and TRBJ2-5; TRBD2 matches 7 bases. The J call may be wrong; the DNA end is better matched by TRBJ2-7. CDR1 is MNHEY, CDR2 SMNVEV, per germline (reference sequence). This CDR3 contains 16 residues. The CDR3 DNA sequence: TGTGCCAGCAGTACTAGCGTAATAGGGGTCGAGGACGAGCAGTACTTC. This translates into CASSTSVIGVEDEQYF.

V gene TRBV7-9 combines with J gene TRBJ2-1, with 10 nucleotides matching TRBD1. This CDR3 is 16 amino acids long. The V gene end was trimmed by 7 bases and the J gene end by 3 bases; junction bases not matched to a gene: 9. Germline V gene data show CDR1 as SEHNR and CDR2 as FQNEAQ (reference sequence). CDR3 coding DNA: TGTGCCAGCATCCCGAGGGGGGACAGGGGCTACAATGAGCAGTTCTTC. Its translation: CASIPRGDRGYNEQFF.

This clonotype has only a few counts. The chain combines TRBV5-6 with TRBJ2-5, with TRBD2 identical over 7 bases. The CDR3 covers 16 residues. The junction had 12 bases not matched to a gene; V was cut back by 2 bases and J by 5 bases. CDR1 and CDR2 (germline): SGHDT, YYEEEE. The chain's CDR3 is CASSFARRTRSETQYF. In DNA, the CDR3 is TGTGCCAGCAGCTTTGCGCGGAGGACTAGATCGGAGACCCAGTACTTC.

There are a few counts of this clonotype. The V call is TRBV4-3, the J call TRBJ2-1; D unclear. This CDR3 contains 12 residues. Trimming cost V 1 base and J 7 bases, with 5 bases left between them. Germline loops: CDR1 LGHNA, CDR2 YSLEER. The CDR3 DNA reads TGCGCCAGCAGCCAAGGCCGAAATGAGCAGTTCTTC. It is translated as CASSQGRNEQFF.

The J gene is TRBJ1-2, the V gene TRBV5-1, with D perhaps TRBD1 (5 bases). This CDR3 has 16 residues. The V and J ends lost 2 bases and 2 bases respectively, with 16 bases between them. CDR1 and CDR2 from the germline V gene are SGHRS and YFSETQ. The chain's CDR3 is CASSFSRQTKNYGYTF. In DNA form, the CDR3 reads TGCGCCAGCAGCTTTTCAAGACAGACAAAAAACTATGGCTACACCTTC. The whole variable domain, remainder taken from reference TRBV5-1 and TRBJ1-2, is KAGVTQTPRYLIKTRGQQVTLSCSPISGHRSVSWYQQTPGQGLQFLFEYFSETQRNKGNFPGRFSGRQFSNSRSEMNVSTLELGDSALYLCASSFSRQTKNYGYTFGSGTRLTVV.

The CDR3, as DNA: TGTGCCTGGGCGCTCCAGGGATACAATGAGCAGTTCTTC. It translates to CAWALQGYNEQFF. This chain connects TRBV30 to TRBJ2-1; possible D gene TRBD1, 5 bases. The germline V and J ends were trimmed by 5 bases and 4 bases, with 12 bases remaining between them. The length of the CDR3 is 13 residues. The germline V gene has CDR1 GTSNPN and CDR2 SVGIG (reference sequence).

This clonotype was observed a handful of times. The V call is TRBV9, the J call TRBJ2-5, with TRBD1 as a possible D gene (6 bases). CDR1 and CDR2 (germline): SGDLS, YYNGEE. The ends were cut back, 0 bases at V and 1 base at J, with 13 bases in the middle. The CDR3 is made up of 16 amino acids. CDR3 in DNA: TGTGCCAGCAGCGTAGCGCCAGGGGCCAGCCAAGAGACCCAGTACTTC. Its translation: CASSVAPGASQETQYF.

V is TRBV3-1 and J is TRBJ1-3; 8 bases align to TRBD1. From germline, CDR1 is LGHDT and CDR2 YNNKEL (reference sequence). The V and J ends lost 1 base and 5 bases, in that order; junction bases with no gene match: 4. This CDR3 is 15 amino acids long. The CDR3 nucleotides read TGTGCCAGCAGCCAAGGGCCAGGGGGCCGAAACACCATATATTTT. It is translated as CASSQGPGGRNTIYF. Variable domain in full (rest from reference TRBV3-1 and TRBJ1-3): DTAVSQTPKYLVTQMGNDKSIKCEQNLGHDTMYWYKQDSKKFLKIMFSYNNKELIINETVPNRFSPKSPDKAHLNLHINSLELGDSAVYFCASSQGPGGRNTIYFGEGSWLTVV.

The chain recombines TRBV28 with TRBJ2-3, with unresolved D. Germline CDR1 MDHEN, CDR2 SYDVKM. This CDR3 region has 14 residues. Between the trimmed V and J ends, which lost 3 bases and 3 bases, there was a span of 10 bases. DNA for the CDR3: TGTGCCAGCAGTTTCGTCGCTGGGACAGATACGCAGTATTTT. Its translation: CASSFVAGTDTQYF.

The chain recombines TRBV5-1 with TRBJ2-3; no clear D gene. The ends were cut back, 4 bases at V and 0 bases at J, with 12 bases in the middle. Germline V lookup: CDR1 SGHRS, CDR2 YFSETQ. This CDR3 has 15 residues. The CDR3 nucleotides are TGCGCCAGCAGCATTAGTGTGGGAAGCACAGATACGCAGTATTTT. Translated: CASSISVGSTDTQYF.

Only a few counts were recorded for this clonotype. The genes are TRBV4-1 and TRBJ2-7, with D perhaps TRBD1 (5 bases). Germline V gives CDR1 MGHRA, CDR2 YSYEKL. The CDR3 consists of 13 residues. V dropped 4 bases and J dropped 3 bases, with 10 bases sitting between them. The CDR3 coding sequence is TGCGCCAGCAGCCGAGGAGACAGCTACGAGCAGTACTTC. This translates into CASSRGDSYEQYF.

As to this clonotype: A much larger clone differs from this one at a single base, so this may be a read error. V gene TRBV5-1 combines with J gene TRBJ2-7, with TRBD1 as a possible D gene (6 bases). Trimming shortened V by 0 bases and J by 6 bases, and 16 bases separated the two germline ends. The CDR3 is 15 residues long. The germline gives CDR1 SGHRS, CDR2 YFSETQ. The CDR3 region is CASSLGGGLGLEQYF. The CDR3 nucleotides read TGCGCCAGCAGCTTGGGAGGGGGATTGGGGCTCGAGCAGTACTTC.

The chain combines TRBV29-1 with TRBJ1-4; 9 bases agree with TRBD1. V trimming: 5 bases; J trimming: 7 bases; junction bases outside the gene matches: 8. The CDR3 is made up of 14 amino acids. CDR1 and CDR2 from the germline V gene are SQVTM and ANQGSEA. The CDR3 DNA reads as TGCAGCGTTCTGGGACAGGGCTTTGGTGAAAAACTGTTTTTT. As protein: CSVLGQGFGEKLFF.

In this sample, this clonotype turned up a few times. The chain has TRBV4-1 and TRBJ2-5; D is perhaps TRBD2 (6 bases). The V end was cut by 8 bases, the J end by 3 bases, with 19 bases between. The CDR3 spans 15 residues. Germline CDR1 MGHRA, CDR2 YSYEKL. The CDR3 DNA sequence: TGCGCCAGCCCCCTCTCCAGCGGGTTCGAAGAGACCCAGTACTTC. Protein product: CASPLSSGFEETQYF.

To note about this clonotype: Germline and junction disagree at one end, which may indicate a read error. The V call is TRBV28, the J call TRBJ2-7; D is uncertain. The CDR3 loop spans 13 amino acids. Germline V gene sequence: CDR1 MDHEN, CDR2 SYDVKM. CDR3 coding DNA: TGTGTCAGCAGCCATGCCGATAACTACGAGCAGTACTTC. Translating gives CVSSHADNYEQYF.

In regard to this clonotype: A read error may produce the germline difference seen at one junction end. J is TRBJ2-1 and V is TRBV20-1, with no clear D. This CDR3 comprises 13 residues. Germline CDR1 DFQATT, CDR2 SNEGSKA (reference sequence). The CDR3, as DNA: TGCAGTGCTGGACCCAGCTCCTGCAATGAGCAGTTCTTC. This codes for CSAGPSSCNEQFF.

J is TRBJ1-2 and V is TRBV9; TRBD1 is a possible D gene (6 bases). Germline lookup yields CDR1 SGDLS and CDR2 YYNGEE. The CDR3 is 16 residues long. Trimming removed 3 bases from V and 3 bases from J, with 18 bases in between. CDR3 DNA sequence: TGTGCCAGCAGCGCCCTTGGGTCGGGGGGCGACTATGGCTACACCTTC. Residues: CASSALGSGGDYGYTF.